The rows below give T cell receptor beta chains drawn from one sample of a study of shared clonotypes between healthy human individuals. The data were produced by immunoSEQ multiplex PCR, yet TCRdb's version contains in-frame clones alone and is incomplete. The sample shows over 2 million clones, just under 95% of them seen only once. The sample comprised naive CD4+ T cells from PBMCs. All receptors derive from a man aged 18 to 29 in good health. Some clones in this sample may be carry-over from other donors' samples. CDR3s leave out the opening cysteine and the closing phenylalanine or tryptophan.

>TRBV5-1
ASSSHSGRAGYEQY
>TRBV6-5
ASRPGLSNTGELF
>TRBV7-2
ASSFQAGGGRNTQY
>TRBV6-1
ASSPQHNQPQH
>TRBV5-1
ASSIVGSPLH
>TRBV5-6
ASSLVQVSNYGYT
>TRBV6-1
ASSSGHTMNTEAF
>TRBV4-2
ASSQYPGTLNNEQF
>TRBV5-1
ASSLGNRWREQF
>TRBV9
ASSVVPNGNTIY
>TRBV7-2
ASSNRGKVGRGYT